These 28 T cell receptor beta chains were all obtained from the same sample, sequenced in a study of shared clonotypes between healthy human individuals. The method was immunoSEQ multiplex PCR; TCRdb's version includes in-frame clones alone and lacks a portion of them. The sample holds 400,000 to 550,000 clones; 65% to 80% are singletons and the top ten take less than 15%. Sequenced: PBMCs. The receptors were sampled from a woman between 40 and 50 years old in good health. Some clones in this sample may be carry-over from other donors' samples.

The J gene is TRBJ2-7, the V gene TRBV19; D is perhaps TRBD1 or TRBD2 (6 bases each). The CDR3 has 14 residues. Germline V gene lookup returns CDR1 LNHDA and CDR2 SQIVND (reference sequence). The V end was cut by 6 bases, the J end by 0 bases, with 12 bases between. In DNA form, the CDR3 reads TGTGCCAGTAGCGTAGGGGGGAGCTCCTACGAGCAGTACTTC. This sequence encodes CASSVGGSSYEQYF.

V gene TRBV19 combines with J gene TRBJ1-2; D is ambiguous. The CDR3 spans 13 residues. CDR1 is LNHDA, CDR2 SQIVND, per germline (reference sequence). V was clipped by 6 bases and J by 5 bases, with 13 bases between them. CDR3 coding DNA: TGTGCCAGTAGCCCTGGGGAGACTTATGGCTACACCTTC. This translates into CASSPGETYGYTF.

The chain has TRBV5-1 and TRBJ2-7; TRBD2 matches 12 bases. CDR3 length equals 15 residues. J gave up 6 bases and V 3 bases, and 7 bases lay outside the gene matches. Germline-derived CDR1 and CDR2 are SGHRS and YFSETQ. CDR3 nucleotide sequence: TGCGCCAGCAGCTCGCCTAGCGGGAGGGCCCGCGAGCAGTACTTC. It yields the protein CASSSPSGRAREQYF.

Only a few counts were recorded for this clone. V and J are TRBV27 and TRBJ2-3; D may be TRBD2 (5 bases). Per germline, CDR1 MNHEY and CDR2 SMNVEV (reference sequence). The CDR3 consists of 16 residues. The ends were cut back, 5 bases at V and 0 bases at J, with 15 bases in the middle. CDR3: CASSIRRTLSTDTQYF. The CDR3 nucleotides read TGTGCCAGCAGTATCCGACGGACTCTTAGCACAGATACGCAGTATTTT.

The chain has TRBV19 and TRBJ2-5, with D hard to call. The CDR3 is made up of 13 amino acids. Trimming shortened V by 1 base and J by 7 bases, and 10 bases separated the two germline ends. Germline CDR1 reads LNHDA; CDR2 reads SQIVND (reference sequence). The chain's CDR3 is CASSIALVGTQYF. As DNA, the CDR3 is TGTGCCAGTAGTATAGCCCTTGTCGGGACCCAGTACTTC.

The chain joins TRBV19 to TRBJ2-3, with D maybe TRBD1 (5 bases). Between the trimmed V and J ends, which lost 0 bases and 1 base, there was a span of 17 bases. Germline loops: CDR1 LNHDA, CDR2 SQIVND (reference sequence). The CDR3 spans 18 residues. The CDR3 protein is CASSIDLTLRAGTDTQYF. CDR3 coding DNA: TGTGCCAGTAGTATAGATCTCACTCTCAGGGCCGGCACAGATACGCAGTATTTT.

The V and J genes are TRBV10-3 and TRBJ2-5; D unresolved. The length of the CDR3 is 14 residues. The V and J ends lost 6 bases and 0 bases respectively, with 11 bases between them. The germline V gene has CDR1 ENHRY and CDR2 SYGVKD. This chain's CDR3 is CAISQGQHQETQYF. The CDR3 region has the DNA TGTGCCATCAGCCAAGGCCAGCACCAAGAGACCCAGTACTTC.

The chain combines TRBV25-1 with TRBJ2-1, with 13 bases that match TRBD2. The J segment lost 10 bases and the V segment lost 5 bases, leaving 2 bases of the junction unmatched. Germline values: CDR1 MGHDK, CDR2 SYGVNS. The length of the CDR3 is 13 residues. CDR3 amino acids: CASSWGLAGEQFF. As DNA, the CDR3 is TGTGCCAGCAGTTGGGGACTAGCGGGAGAGCAGTTCTTC. The full variable domain, in which reference TRBV25-1 and TRBJ2-1 provide the parts outside the CDR3, is EADIYQTPRYLVIGTGKKITLECSQTMGHDKMYWYQQDPGMELHLIHYSYGVNSTEKGDLSSESTVSRIRTEHFPLTLESARPSHTSQYLCASSWGLAGEQFFGPGTRLTVL.

The gene calls are TRBV19 and TRBJ2-5; D call uncertain. The CDR3 sequence is 15 residues long. Trimming stripped 3 bases from V and 2 bases from J, with 13 bases between. Germline CDR1 reads LNHDA; CDR2 reads SQIVND (reference sequence). This CDR3 is CASSMPAGKQETQYF. For the CDR3, the DNA is TGTGCCAGTAGTATGCCCGCTGGGAAACAAGAGACCCAGTACTTC.

This chain links TRBV7-8 with TRBJ2-5; D is unresolved. Germline CDR1 reads SGHVS; CDR2 reads FQNEAQ. The CDR3 loop spans 12 amino acids. V lost 6 bases and J lost 5, with 10 bases in between. This chain's CDR3 is CASSHTTETQYF. The DNA of the CDR3 is TGTGCCAGCAGTCACACTACGGAGACCCAGTACTTC.

The rearrangement joins TRBV7-9 to TRBJ2-5; D is unresolved. The V gene's germline CDR1 is SEHNR and CDR2 FQNEAQ (reference sequence). CDR3 length equals 13 residues. Trimming stripped 1 base from V and 1 base from J, with 4 bases between. CDR3 protein: CASSLVLQETQYF. CDR3 in DNA: TGTGCCAGCAGCTTAGTGCTCCAAGAGACCCAGTACTTC.

The rearrangement joins TRBV5-5 to TRBJ1-1; TRBD1 matches at 9 bases. The germline gives CDR1 SGHKS, CDR2 YYEKEE (reference sequence). The V and J ends lost 0 bases and 1 base, in that order; junction bases with no gene match: 7. The length of the CDR3 is 17 residues. Here the CDR3 DNA reads TGTGCCAGCAGCTTGGTCGTACAGGGGGCTTCGAACACTGAAGCTTTCTTT. As protein: CASSLVVQGASNTEAFF.

The chain has TRBV5-1 and TRBJ2-3; 8 nucleotides match TRBD2. With 0 bases clipped from V and 1 base from J, the junction kept 4 bases outside the gene matches. The CDR3 sequence is 16 residues long. Germline V gene sequence: CDR1 SGHRS, CDR2 YFSETQ. The CDR3 spells CASSLEAGDGTDTQYF. CDR3 sequence (DNA): TGCGCCAGCAGCTTGGAAGCGGGGGATGGCACAGATACGCAGTATTTT. The whole variable domain, remainder taken from reference TRBV5-1 and TRBJ2-3, is KAGVTQTPRYLIKTRGQQVTLSCSPISGHRSVSWYQQTPGQGLQFLFEYFSETQRNKGNFPGRFSGRQFSNSRSEMNVSTLELGDSALYLCASSLEAGDGTDTQYFGPGTRLTVL.

This chain connects TRBV7-9 to TRBJ1-1; D is unclear. Trimming removed 5 bases from V and 5 bases from J, with 9 bases in between. The CDR3 length is 12 residues. Per germline, CDR1 SEHNR and CDR2 FQNEAQ (reference sequence). The CDR3: CASSPRDTEAFF. The CDR3 nucleotides read TGTGCCAGCAGCCCTAGGGATACTGAAGCTTTCTTT.

V gene TRBV7-8 combines with J gene TRBJ2-5; 8 bases match TRBD2. Germline V gene lookup returns CDR1 SGHVS and CDR2 FQNEAQ. CDR3 length equals 12 residues. V was pared by 4 bases and J by 9 bases, with 4 bases of the junction left unmatched. CDR3 region: CASSSRGGAQYF. Written as DNA, the CDR3 is TGTGCCAGCAGCTCACGGGGGGGGGCCCAGTACTTC. The full variable domain, its missing parts supplied by reference TRBV7-8 and TRBJ2-5, is GAGVSQSPRYKVAKRGQDVALRCDPISGHVSLFWYQQALGQGPEFLTYFQNEAQLDKSGLPSDRFFAERPEGSVSTLKIQRTQQEDSAVYLCASSSRGGAQYFGPGTRLLVL.

V is TRBV5-4 and J is TRBJ2-7; TRBD1 might be the D (6 bases). Trimming left V 5 bases short and J 1 base short, with 13 bases between. CDR3 length: 14 amino acids. Germline values: CDR1 SGHNT, CDR2 YYREEE (reference sequence). The CDR3 DNA reads TGTGCCAGCAGAAACGACAGGCTGTCCTACGAGCAGTACTTC. This sequence encodes CASRNDRLSYEQYF. The entire variable domain, with the rest obtained from reference TRBV5-4 and TRBJ2-7, is as follows: ETGVTQSPTHLIKTRGQQVTLRCSSQSGHNTVSWYQQALGQGPQFIFQYYREEENGRGNFPPRFSGLQFPNYSSELNVNALELDDSALYLCASRNDRLSYEQYFGPGTRLTVT.

This chain joins TRBV29-1 and TRBJ2-5; 9 positions agree with TRBD1. Per germline, CDR1 SQVTM and CDR2 ANQGSEA. V shed 3 bases and J 4 bases; nucleotides not matched to a gene: 3. The CDR3 length is 13 residues. CDR3 amino acids: CSVERTGAETQYF. CDR3 DNA: TGCAGCGTTGAGCGGACAGGGGCAGAGACCCAGTACTTC. Complete variable domain (other parts from reference TRBV29-1 and TRBJ2-5): SAVISQKPSRDICQRGTSLTIQCQVDSQVTMMFWYRQQPGQSLTLIATANQGSEATYESGFVIDKFPISRPNLTFSTLTVSNMSPEDSSIYLCSVERTGAETQYFGPGTRLLVL.

A single count supports this clone. In the same sample, other DNA sequences code for this CDR3. The rearrangement joins TRBV11-3 to TRBJ2-7; D gene uncertain. The germline gives CDR1 SGHNT, CDR2 YENEEA. The CDR3 runs to 13 residues. Trimming cost V 1 base and J 2 bases, with 6 bases left between them. CDR3 DNA sequence: TGTGCCAGCAGCTTAGGTTTGACCTACGAGCAGTACTTC. Translated, it gives CASSLGLTYEQYF.

In this sample, this clone turned up a few times. The chain recombines TRBV6-5 with TRBJ2-3; possible D gene TRBD2, 6 bases. CDR1 is MNHEY, CDR2 SVGAGI, per germline. V was clipped by 2 bases and J by 4 bases, with 13 bases between them. The CDR3 covers 15 residues. The CDR3: CASSYGAGRADTQYF. The CDR3 DNA follows: TGTGCCAGCAGTTACGGGGCGGGAAGGGCAGATACGCAGTATTTT.

The rearrangement uses TRBV28 and TRBJ2-5; TRBD2 matches at 8 bases. Germline-derived CDR1 and CDR2 are MDHEN and SYDVKM. J was trimmed by 5 bases and V by 6 bases; bases with no gene match: 14. This CDR3 is built from 16 residues. As DNA, the CDR3 is TGTGCCAGCAGGCCCGGCGGGGGGAGGGCAAGGGAGACCCAGTACTTC. Translating it yields CASRPGGGRARETQYF.

The CDR3 coding sequence is TGCGCCAGCAGCAGGGGACCGGTGAACACTGAAGCTTTCTTT. Its protein is CASSRGPVNTEAFF. V gene TRBV5-1 combines with J gene TRBJ1-1, with D perhaps matching TRBD1 (5 bases). The CDR3 loop spans 14 amino acids. Germline CDR1 is SGHRS and CDR2 is YFSETQ. Trimming cost V 4 bases and J 0 bases, with 10 bases left between them.

This sequence joins TRBV2 and TRBJ2-5; D is ambiguous. Per germline, CDR1 SNHLY and CDR2 FYNNEI. The CDR3 runs to 12 residues. Trimming shortened V by 3 bases and J by 3 bases, and 5 bases separated the two germline ends. The CDR3 here is CASSEGKETQYF. DNA for the CDR3: TGTGCCAGCAGTGAGGGTAAAGAGACCCAGTACTTC.

V is TRBV7-7 and J is TRBJ2-5; unclear D gene. Per germline, CDR1 SSHAT and CDR2 FNYEAQ (reference sequence). The V end was cut by 3 bases, the J end by 2 bases, with 10 bases between. The CDR3 has 14 amino acids. The CDR3 nucleotides read TGTGCCAGCAGCTTTGGCCAGCAACAAGAGACCCAGTACTTC. As protein: CASSFGQQQETQYF.

The gene calls are TRBV19 and TRBJ2-5, with D perhaps matching TRBD1 or TRBD2 (6 bases each). The CDR3 extends over 14 amino acids. CDR1 and CDR2 (germline): LNHDA, SQIVND (reference sequence). V dropped 7 bases and J dropped 5 bases, with 17 bases sitting between them. The CDR3 sequence: CASTYRGGQETQYF. The CDR3 DNA sequence: TGTGCCAGTACCTACCGAGGGGGGCAGGAGACCCAGTACTTC.

The rearrangement uses TRBV13 and TRBJ2-1; 10 positions agree with TRBD2. The V gene's germline CDR1 is PRHDT and CDR2 FYEKMQ (reference sequence). This CDR3 is 15 amino acids long. V gave up 0 bases and J gave up 7 bases; unmatched junction bases: 3. The CDR3 loop reads CASSLGASGSNEQFF. As DNA, the CDR3 is TGTGCCAGCAGCTTAGGGGCTAGCGGGAGTAATGAGCAGTTCTTC.

The rearrangement uses TRBV4-1 and TRBJ2-7; D uncertain. Germline-derived CDR1 and CDR2 are MGHRA and YSYEKL. The CDR3 is 13 amino acids. The germline V and J ends were trimmed by 0 bases and 7 bases, with 10 bases remaining between them. Written as DNA, the CDR3 is TGCGCCAGCAGCCAAGATAGAAGGAAAGAGCAGTACTTC. Protein sequence: CASSQDRRKEQYF.

This rearrangement joins TRBV6-5 to TRBJ2-1; unclear D gene. CDR1 is MNHEY and CDR2 is SVGAGI in the germline V gene. CDR3 length equals 13 residues. V was clipped by 5 bases and J by 4 bases, with 9 bases between them. The CDR3 nucleotides read TGTGCCAGCAGTCCCAGACCATACAATGAGCAGTTCTTC. Translating gives CASSPRPYNEQFF.

The chain is built from TRBV6-5 and TRBJ1-2, with D possibly matching TRBD1 (6 bases). V lost 2 bases and J lost 7, with 17 bases in between. The germline CDR1 and CDR2 sequences are MNHEY and SVGAGI. The CDR3 spans 15 residues. The CDR3 loop is CASSYRPDSGGGYTF. DNA of the CDR3: TGTGCCAGCAGTTACCGACCGGACAGCGGTGGTGGCTACACCTTC.